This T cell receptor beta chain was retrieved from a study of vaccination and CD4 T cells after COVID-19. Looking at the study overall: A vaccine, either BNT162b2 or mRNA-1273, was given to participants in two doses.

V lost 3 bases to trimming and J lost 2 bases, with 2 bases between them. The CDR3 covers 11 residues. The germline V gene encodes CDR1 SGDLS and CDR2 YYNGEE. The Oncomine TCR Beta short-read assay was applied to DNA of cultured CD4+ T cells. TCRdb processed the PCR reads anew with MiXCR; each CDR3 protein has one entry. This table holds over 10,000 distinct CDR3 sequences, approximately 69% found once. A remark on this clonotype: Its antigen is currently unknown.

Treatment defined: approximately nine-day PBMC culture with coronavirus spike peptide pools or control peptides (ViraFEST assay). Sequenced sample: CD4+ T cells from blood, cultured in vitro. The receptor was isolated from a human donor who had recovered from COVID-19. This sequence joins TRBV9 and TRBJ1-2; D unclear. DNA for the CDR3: TGTGCCAGCAGCGCCAACTATGGCTACACCTTC. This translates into CASSANYGYTF. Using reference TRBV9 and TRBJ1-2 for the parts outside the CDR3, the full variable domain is DSGVTQTPKHLITATGQRVTLRCSPRSGDLSVYWYQQSLDQGLQFLIQYYNGEERAKGNILERFSAQQFPDLHSELNLSSLELGDSALYFCASSANYGYTFGSGTRLTVV.